The table lists the clone carrying this T cell receptor beta chain with a few counts. MiXCR, applied by TCRdb to the RT-PCR reads, yields one record per CDR3 protein. The sample records about 40,000 distinct CDR3 sequences, around a third being singletons. The sample comes from a study of patients and donors after allogeneic stem cell transplantation. In germline, CDR1 is LGHNA, CDR2 YSLEER. CDR3 size: 15 residues. Trimming stripped 1 base from V and 3 bases from J, with 12 bases between. Sequences were obtained from blood, either unsorted or a sorted T cell fraction (not recorded which). The TCR originated in a human donor who was either an allogeneic HSCT recipient or a stem cell or donor lymphocyte infusion donor (not recorded which). It is not recorded whose cells these are; they may come from a transplant donor. This chain connects TRBV4-3 to TRBJ2-5; no firm D call. The DNA of the CDR3 is TGCGCCAGCAGCCAAGGTCAGGCCTACAAAGAGACCCAGTACTTC. Translation gives CASSQGQAYKETQYF.